This T cell receptor (beta chain) was obtained from a study of blood T cell repertoires in COVID-19. Overall study: T cells, B-cell-depleted T cells, or PBMCs provided the cDNA or gDNA that served as material.

The length of the CDR3 is 13 residues. The trim removed 10 bases at V and 3 bases at J, leaving 9 bases unmatched. Germline values: CDR1 ENHRY, CDR2 SYGVKD. Methods used by the authors: Reference gene primer amplification gave nucleated cell count estimates. Sequencing used immunoSEQ multiplex PCR; TCRdb keeps in-frame clones, though not all of them. The D gene and trimming were derived from the DNA, and the V and J assignments and clone size from that table. This repertoire shows under 130,000 clones, roughly 89% found once; its top ten account for roughly a sixth. The sequenced sample was peripheral blood. The chain employs TRBV10-3 and TRBJ2-7; 7 positions match TRBD2. This clonotype was obtained from a woman aged 80 or over in a cohort sampled during active COVID-19. The CDR3 sequence is CATWAGDYYEQYF. CDR3 nucleotides: TGTGCCACCTGGGCCGGGGACTACTACGAGCAGTACTTC.